This passage covers 8 T cell receptor beta chains from one sample sequenced in a study of graft-versus-host responses after intestinal transplantation. The method was immunoSEQ multiplex PCR; TCRdb's version includes in-frame clones alone and lacks a portion of them. The sample includes 96,000 or so clones, about 93% of them seen just once. Their antigen targets remain unknown. This material consisted of unstimulated CD4+ T cells sorted from spleen or lymph node cells, taken before intestinal transplant. The receptor source for this set is a human donor who received an intestinal transplant.

The chain has TRBV15 and TRBJ1-4, with 9 bases aligning to TRBD1. The J segment lost 4 bases and the V segment lost 2 bases, leaving 5 bases of the junction unmatched. The CDR3 runs 16 residues. CDR1 LNHNV and CDR2 YYDKDF come from the germline V gene (reference sequence). CDR3 amino acids: CATSRSPGQGNEKLFF. CDR3 DNA: TGTGCCACCAGCAGATCGCCGGGACAGGGTAATGAAAAACTGTTTTTT.

The chain recombines TRBV5-1 with TRBJ2-3, with 14 nucleotides matching TRBD2. J lost 3 bases, V lost 3 bases, and 0 bases had no gene match. From germline, CDR1 is SGHRS and CDR2 YFSETQ. This CDR3 comprises 15 residues. CDR3 residues: CASSWTSGRTDTQYF. As DNA, the CDR3 is TGCGCCAGCAGCTGGACTAGCGGGAGGACAGATACGCAGTATTTT.

The chain joins TRBV18 to TRBJ1-1; the D gene is possibly TRBD1 (5 bases). Deletions cut 3 bases from V and 0 bases from J, with 14 bases between. The CDR3 covers 16 residues. The germline V gene encodes CDR1 KGHSH and CDR2 LQKENI. DNA of the CDR3: TGTGCCAGCTCACCTAGCGGGGCCATGATGAACACTGAAGCTTTCTTT. Its translation: CASSPSGAMMNTEAFF. Full variable domain (remainder filled in from reference TRBV18 and TRBJ1-1): NAGVMQNPRHLVRRRGQEARLRCSPMKGHSHVYWYRQLPEEGLKFMVYLQKENIIDESGMPKERFSAEFPKEGPSILRIQQVVRGDSAAYFCASSPSGAMMNTEAFFGQGTRLTVV.

This clone has just a few counts. The V and J genes are TRBV2 and TRBJ2-1; 13 bases are a match to TRBD2. CDR3 length: 14 amino acids. After removal of 2 bases from V and 11 bases from J, the junction contained 3 bases not matched to a gene. Germline V gene lookup returns CDR1 SNHLY and CDR2 FYNNEI. CDR3 nucleotide sequence: TGTGCCAGCAGTGAACAACTAGCGGGGGGGAAGCAGTTCTTC. It is translated as CASSEQLAGGKQFF.

The rearrangement links TRBV4-3 to TRBJ2-1, with 8 bases identical to TRBD2. The CDR3 is 15 amino acids. Germline CDR1 and CDR2: LGHNA and YSLEER. The junction had 6 bases not matched to a gene; V was cut back by 3 bases and J by 5 bases. The chain's CDR3 is CASSHRGGVNNEQFF. The CDR3 region has the DNA TGCGCCAGCAGCCACCGGGGGGGCGTCAACAATGAGCAGTTCTTC.

The V call is TRBV5-5, the J call TRBJ1-2; 10 nucleotides match TRBD1. Germline V lookup: CDR1 SGHKS, CDR2 YYEKEE (reference sequence). After removal of 0 bases from V and 4 bases from J, the junction contained 6 bases not matched to a gene. This CDR3 has 16 residues. The CDR3 DNA reads as TGTGCCAGCAGCTTGGGACAGGGGGCGACCCTCTATGGCTACACCTTC. This translates into CASSLGQGATLYGYTF.

The chain combines TRBV7-5 with TRBJ2-1; whether TRBD1, the table's D call, matches the DNA was not checked. TRBV7-5 is noted as a pseudogene. CDR3 size: 17 residues. The CDR3 DNA sequence: TGTGCCAGAAGCTTACGCAGGGACAGCGGCACCAACAATGAGCAGTTCTTC. Translating it yields CARSLRRDSGTNNEQFF.

This chain joins TRBV6-1 and TRBJ2-7; 8 positions match TRBD1. Unmatched junction bases numbered 5, after V lost 2 bases and J lost 2 bases. This CDR3 region has 15 residues. Germline V lookup: CDR1 MNHNS, CDR2 SASEGT. This chain's CDR3 is CASSEPGQAPYEQYF. The DNA of the CDR3 is TGTGCCAGCAGTGAACCGGGACAGGCGCCCTACGAGCAGTACTTC.